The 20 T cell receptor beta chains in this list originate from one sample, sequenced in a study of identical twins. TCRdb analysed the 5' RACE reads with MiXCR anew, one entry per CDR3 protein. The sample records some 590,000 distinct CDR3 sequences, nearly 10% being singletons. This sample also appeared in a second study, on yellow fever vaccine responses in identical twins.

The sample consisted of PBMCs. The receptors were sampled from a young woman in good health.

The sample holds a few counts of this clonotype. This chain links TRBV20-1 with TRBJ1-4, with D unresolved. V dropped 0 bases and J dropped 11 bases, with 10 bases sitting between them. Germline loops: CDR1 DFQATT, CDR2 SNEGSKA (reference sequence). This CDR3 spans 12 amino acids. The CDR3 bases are TGCAGTGCTAGAGAGGAGGGAGGGAAACTGTTTTTT. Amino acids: CSAREEGGKLFF.

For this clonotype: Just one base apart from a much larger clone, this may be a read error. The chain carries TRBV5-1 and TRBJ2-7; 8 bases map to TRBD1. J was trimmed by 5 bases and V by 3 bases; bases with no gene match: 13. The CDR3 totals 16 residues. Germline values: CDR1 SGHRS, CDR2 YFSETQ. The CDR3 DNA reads TGCGCCAGCAGCTCGGCCACACGGACAGGGAACAACGAGCAGTACTTC. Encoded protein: CASSSATRTGNNEQYF.

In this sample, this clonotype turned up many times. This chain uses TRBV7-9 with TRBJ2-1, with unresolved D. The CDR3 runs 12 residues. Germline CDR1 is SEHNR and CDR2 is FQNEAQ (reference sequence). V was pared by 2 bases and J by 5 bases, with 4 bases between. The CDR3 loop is CASSLSHNEQFF. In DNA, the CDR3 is TGTGCCAGCAGCTTAAGTCACAATGAGCAGTTCTTC.

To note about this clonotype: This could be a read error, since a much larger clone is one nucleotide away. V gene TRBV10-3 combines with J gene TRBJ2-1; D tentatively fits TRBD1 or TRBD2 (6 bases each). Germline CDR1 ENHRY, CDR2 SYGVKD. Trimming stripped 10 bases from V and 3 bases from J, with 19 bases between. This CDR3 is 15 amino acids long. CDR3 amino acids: CANTKGGLGYNEQFF. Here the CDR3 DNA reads TGTGCCAACACCAAAGGGGGACTTGGCTACAATGAGCAGTTCTTC.

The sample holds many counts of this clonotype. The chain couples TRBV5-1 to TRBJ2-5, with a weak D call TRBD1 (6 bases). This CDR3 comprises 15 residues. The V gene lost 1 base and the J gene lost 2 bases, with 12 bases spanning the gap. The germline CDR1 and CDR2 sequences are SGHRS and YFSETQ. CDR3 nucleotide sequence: TGCGCCAGCAGCTTGCTGGGACATACGCAAGAGACCCAGTACTTC. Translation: CASSLLGHTQETQYF.

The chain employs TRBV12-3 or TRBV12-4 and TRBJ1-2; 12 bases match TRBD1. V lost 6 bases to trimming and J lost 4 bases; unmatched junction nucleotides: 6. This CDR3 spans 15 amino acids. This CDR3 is CASRLGTGGPYGYTF. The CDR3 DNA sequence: TGTGCCAGCAGACTCGGGACAGGGGGCCCCTATGGCTACACCTTC.

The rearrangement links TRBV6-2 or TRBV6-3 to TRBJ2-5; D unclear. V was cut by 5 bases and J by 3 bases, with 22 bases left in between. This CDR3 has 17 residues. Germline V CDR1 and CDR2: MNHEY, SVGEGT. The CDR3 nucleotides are TGTGCCAGCAGTCCCGACCTCGGGTTGCGCGGTAAAGAGACCCAGTACTTC. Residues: CASSPDLGLRGKETQYF.

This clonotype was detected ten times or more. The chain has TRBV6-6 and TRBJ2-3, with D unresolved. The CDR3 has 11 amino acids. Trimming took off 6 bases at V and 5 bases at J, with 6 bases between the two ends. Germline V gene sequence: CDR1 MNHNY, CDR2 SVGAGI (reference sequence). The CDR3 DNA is TGTGCCAGCAGCACCCTAGATACGCAGTATTTT. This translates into CASSTLDTQYF.

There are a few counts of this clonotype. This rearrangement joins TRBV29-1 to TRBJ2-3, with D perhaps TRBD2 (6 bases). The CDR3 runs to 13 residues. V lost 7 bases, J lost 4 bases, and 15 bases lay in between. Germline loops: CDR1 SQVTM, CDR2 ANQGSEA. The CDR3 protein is CSGNLGEADTQYF. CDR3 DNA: TGCAGCGGAAACTTGGGGGAGGCAGATACGCAGTATTTT.

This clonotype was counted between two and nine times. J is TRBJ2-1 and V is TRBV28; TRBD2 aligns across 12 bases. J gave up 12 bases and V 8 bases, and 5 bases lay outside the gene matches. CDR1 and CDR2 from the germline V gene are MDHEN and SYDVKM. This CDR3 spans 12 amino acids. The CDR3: CASEPLAGGQFF. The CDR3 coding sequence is TGTGCCAGCGAACCACTAGCGGGGGGGCAGTTCTTC.

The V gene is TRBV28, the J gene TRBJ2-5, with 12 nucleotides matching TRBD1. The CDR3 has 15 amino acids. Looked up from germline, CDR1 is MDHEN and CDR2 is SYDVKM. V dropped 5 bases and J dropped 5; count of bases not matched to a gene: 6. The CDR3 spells CASSPRDRGLETQYF. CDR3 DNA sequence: TGTGCCAGCAGTCCCAGGGACAGGGGGCTCGAGACCCAGTACTTC.

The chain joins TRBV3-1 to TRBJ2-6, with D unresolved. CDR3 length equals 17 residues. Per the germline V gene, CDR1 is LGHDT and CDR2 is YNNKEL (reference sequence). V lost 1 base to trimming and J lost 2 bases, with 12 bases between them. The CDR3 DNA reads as TGTGCCAGCAGCCAAGTAGTAGGTCGGGCTGGGGCCAACGTCCTGACTTTC. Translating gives CASSQVVGRAGANVLTF.

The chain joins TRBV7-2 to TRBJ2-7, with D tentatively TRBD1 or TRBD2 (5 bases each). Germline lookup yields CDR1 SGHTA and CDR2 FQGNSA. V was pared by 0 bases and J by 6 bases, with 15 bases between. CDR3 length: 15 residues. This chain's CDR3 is CASSLAGRDGGEQYF. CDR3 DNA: TGTGCCAGCAGCTTAGCGGGTCGGGACGGTGGCGAGCAGTACTTC.

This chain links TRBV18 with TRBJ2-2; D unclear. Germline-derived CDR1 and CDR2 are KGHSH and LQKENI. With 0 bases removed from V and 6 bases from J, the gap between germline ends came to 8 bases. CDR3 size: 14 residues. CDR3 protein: CASSPPVIPGELFF. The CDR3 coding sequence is TGTGCCAGCTCACCACCCGTTATCCCCGGGGAGCTGTTTTTT.

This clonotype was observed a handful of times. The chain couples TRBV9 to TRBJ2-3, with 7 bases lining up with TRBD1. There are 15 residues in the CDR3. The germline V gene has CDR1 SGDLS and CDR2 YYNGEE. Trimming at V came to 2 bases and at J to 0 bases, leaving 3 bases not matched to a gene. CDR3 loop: CASSVGQPSTDTQYF. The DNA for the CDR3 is TGTGCCAGCAGCGTGGGACAGCCCAGCACAGATACGCAGTATTTT.

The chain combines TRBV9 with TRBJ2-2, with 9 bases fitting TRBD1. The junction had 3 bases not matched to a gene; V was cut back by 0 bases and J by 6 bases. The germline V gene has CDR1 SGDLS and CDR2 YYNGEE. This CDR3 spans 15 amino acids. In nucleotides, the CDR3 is TGTGCCAGCAGCGTAGCCGGGACAGGGTCCGGGGAGCTGTTTTTT. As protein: CASSVAGTGSGELFF.

DNA of the CDR3: TGCGCCAGCAGCTTACTACAGGACACCCAAGGGTATGGCTACACCTTC. It codes for CASSLLQDTQGYGYTF. This sequence joins TRBV5-1 and TRBJ1-2, with a tentative D call TRBD1 (5 bases). V dropped 2 bases and J dropped 5 bases, with 19 bases sitting between them. Germline CDR1 is SGHRS and CDR2 is YFSETQ. The CDR3 has 16 residues.

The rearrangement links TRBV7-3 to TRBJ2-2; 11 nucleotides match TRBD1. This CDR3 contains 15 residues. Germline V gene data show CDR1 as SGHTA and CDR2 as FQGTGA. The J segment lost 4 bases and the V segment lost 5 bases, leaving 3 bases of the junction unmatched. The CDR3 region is CASSRGQGATGELFF. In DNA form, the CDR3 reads TGTGCCAGCAGCCGAGGACAGGGGGCCACCGGGGAGCTGTTTTTT.

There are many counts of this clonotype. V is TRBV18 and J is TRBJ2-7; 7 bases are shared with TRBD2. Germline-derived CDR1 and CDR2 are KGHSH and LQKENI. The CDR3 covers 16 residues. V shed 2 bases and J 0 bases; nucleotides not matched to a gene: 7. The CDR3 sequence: CASSPRLALSSYEQYF. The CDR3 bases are TGTGCCAGCTCACCAAGACTAGCTCTGAGCTCCTACGAGCAGTACTTC.

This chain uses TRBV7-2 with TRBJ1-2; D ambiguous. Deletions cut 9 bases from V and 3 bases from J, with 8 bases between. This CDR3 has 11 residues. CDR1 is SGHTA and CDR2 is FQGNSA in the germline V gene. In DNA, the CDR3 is TGTGCCAGAAAGGAGGACTATGGCTACACCTTC. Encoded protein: CARKEDYGYTF. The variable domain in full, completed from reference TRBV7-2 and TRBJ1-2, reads GAGVSQSPSNKVTEKGKDVELRCDPISGHTALYWYRQSLGQGLEFLIYFQGNSAPDKSGLPSDRFSAERTGGSVSTLTIQRTQQEDSAVYLCARKEDYGYTFGSGTRLTVV.